The 4 T cell receptor beta chains listed next were all sequenced from one sample in a study of blood T cells in healthy people across ages. The use of a sample-barcoded 5' primer and a J-beta primer mix characterized a second PCR of roughly 6 to 11 cycles. TCRdb re-analysed the 5' RACE reads in MiXCR, keeping a single row per CDR3 protein. Counted here are roughly 1,300,000 distinct CDR3 sequences, almost 60% occurring once; the ten biggest clones make up 6.7%. The specimen sequenced was blood. The receptors were sampled from a man aged 18 to 30 in good health.

A single count supports this clonotype. V gene TRBV7-9 combines with J gene TRBJ1-6; D is perhaps TRBD1 (5 bases). There are 14 residues in the CDR3. V was pared by 5 bases and J by 9 bases, with 14 bases between. Germline V gene lookup returns CDR1 SEHNR and CDR2 FQNEAQ (reference sequence). CDR3 amino acids: CASSDSTAGSPLHF. For the CDR3, the DNA is TGTGCCAGCAGCGATTCGACAGCGGGTTCACCCCTCCACTTT.

V gene TRBV5-1 combines with J gene TRBJ2-5; D may be TRBD2 (5 bases). Germline V gives CDR1 SGHRS, CDR2 YFSETQ. Deletions cut 0 bases from V and 4 bases from J, with 10 bases between. The CDR3 loop spans 14 amino acids. The CDR3 loop is CASSLELGVETQYF. The CDR3 DNA sequence: TGCGCCAGCAGCTTGGAGCTGGGAGTAGAGACCCAGTACTTC. Full variable domain (remainder filled in from reference TRBV5-1 and TRBJ2-5): KAGVTQTPRYLIKTRGQQVTLSCSPISGHRSVSWYQQTPGQGLQFLFEYFSETQRNKGNFPGRFSGRQFSNSRSEMNVSTLELGDSALYLCASSLELGVETQYFGPGTRLLVL.

This clonotype appeared many times. V gene TRBV18 combines with J gene TRBJ2-1, with TRBD2 identical over 10 bases. From germline, CDR1 is KGHSH and CDR2 LQKENI. Trimming took 8 bases from V and 6 from J; bases not matched to a gene: 10. The length of the CDR3 is 15 residues. CDR3 nucleotides: TGTGCCAGCAGCCCACGGACTAGCGGTAGCAATGAGCAGTTCTTC. Translating it yields CASSPRTSGSNEQFF.

The chain couples TRBV29-1 to TRBJ2-1; the D gene is possibly TRBD2 (5 bases). Germline assignment: CDR1 SQVTM and CDR2 ANQGSEA. The CDR3 spans 10 residues. V gave up 4 bases and J gave up 9 bases, with 7 bases separating them. The CDR3 sequence: CSVVRGEQFF. CDR3 coding DNA: TGCAGCGTTGTCCGGGGTGAGCAGTTCTTC.